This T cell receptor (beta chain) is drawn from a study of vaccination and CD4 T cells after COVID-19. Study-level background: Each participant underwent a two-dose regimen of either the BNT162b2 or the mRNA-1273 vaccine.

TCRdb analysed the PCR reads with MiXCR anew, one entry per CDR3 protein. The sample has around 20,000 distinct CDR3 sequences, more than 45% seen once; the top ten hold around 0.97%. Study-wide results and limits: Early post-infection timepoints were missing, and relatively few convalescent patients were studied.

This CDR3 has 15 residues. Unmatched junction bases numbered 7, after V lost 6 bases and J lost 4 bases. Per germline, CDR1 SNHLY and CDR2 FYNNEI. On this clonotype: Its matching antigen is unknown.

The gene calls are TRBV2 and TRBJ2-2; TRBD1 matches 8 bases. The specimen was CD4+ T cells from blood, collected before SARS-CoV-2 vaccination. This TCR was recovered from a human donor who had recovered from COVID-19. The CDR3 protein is CASRLQGAGTGELFF. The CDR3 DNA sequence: TGTGCCAGCAGGCTTCAGGGGGCCGGCACCGGGGAGCTGTTTTTT.